The 25 T cell receptor beta chains below come from one sample, sequenced in a study of T-cell reconstitution after alpha-beta-depleted transplantation in children. Unique molecular identifiers were incorporated when the TCRbeta library was constructed. TCRdb reprocessed the PCR reads with MiXCR, giving one entry per CDR3 protein. The table lists fewer than 150,000 distinct CDR3 sequences, about 9.5% of them singletons. The sample was PBMCs, mostly from graft donor cells, taken 180 days after TCRalphabeta/CD19-depleted stem cell transplant. The receptors were gathered from a girl less than two years old who had a stem cell transplant for combined immunodeficiency, so the T cells may come from the graft donor.

This chain connects TRBV6-5 to TRBJ1-2, with D unclear. In germline, CDR1 is MNHEY, CDR2 SVGAGI. The CDR3 length is 16 residues. Trimming removed 0 bases at V and 1 base at J, with 12 bases between. The CDR3 DNA reads as TGTGCCAGCAGTTACTCGAAGGCAGGCAATAACTATGGCTACACCTTC. This encodes CASSYSKAGNNYGYTF.

The chain carries TRBV10-3 and TRBJ2-3, with TRBD1 matching over 8 bases. Germline CDR1 is ENHRY and CDR2 is SYGVKD. The V and J ends lost 3 bases and 4 bases, in that order; junction bases with no gene match: 9. The CDR3 contains 16 residues. The CDR3 nucleotides are TGTGCCATCAGTGAAAAGGACAGGGAGATTTCAGATACGCAGTATTTT. Translated, it gives CAISEKDREISDTQYF.

This clonotype turned up a few times. The chain carries TRBV29-1 and TRBJ1-2; D perhaps matches TRBD1 (6 bases). V dropped 4 bases and J dropped 5 bases, with 11 bases sitting between them. CDR1 is SQVTM, CDR2 ANQGSEA, per germline. The CDR3 extends over 12 amino acids. The CDR3 region has the DNA TGCAGCGTTGGGGGGCGCGGATATGGCTACACCTTC. Translating gives CSVGGRGYGYTF.

This clonotype was seen a handful of times. The V gene is TRBV24-1, the J gene TRBJ1-4, with TRBD1 identical over 7 bases. The CDR3 covers 13 residues. Germline CDR1 is KGHDR and CDR2 is SFDVKD. Trimming at V came to 9 bases and at J to 8 bases, leaving 8 bases not matched to a gene. The CDR3 DNA reads as TGTGCCACCGCCGACAGGGTAGGGGAAAAACTGTTTTTT. It specifies CATADRVGEKLFF.

This rearrangement joins TRBV7-9 to TRBJ2-3; D is perhaps TRBD1 (6 bases). The CDR3 loop spans 13 amino acids. Trimming took 3 bases from V and 6 from J, leaving 10 bases between them. Germline lookup yields CDR1 SEHNR and CDR2 FQNEAQ (reference sequence). CDR3 nucleotides: TGTGCCAGCAGCTTCAGGGGCGCGGATACGCAGTATTTT. It yields the protein CASSFRGADTQYF.

The rearrangement uses TRBV24-1 and TRBJ2-3; no clear D gene. Germline V gene sequence: CDR1 KGHDR, CDR2 SFDVKD. CDR3 length equals 18 residues. V was clipped by 5 bases and J by 1 base, with 21 bases between them. The CDR3 bases are TGTGCCACCAGTGGACCCCACTGGACGGTGGTCGGCACAGATACGCAGTATTTT. This codes for CATSGPHWTVVGTDTQYF.

This clonotype was recorded a few times. This rearrangement joins TRBV29-1 to TRBJ2-3; 9 nucleotides agree with TRBD2. The CDR3 consists of 16 residues. CDR1 is SQVTM, CDR2 ANQGSEA, per germline. The J segment lost 1 base and the V segment lost 5 bases, leaving 10 bases of the junction unmatched. The CDR3 region has the DNA TGCAGCGTTCCCGAGGTTAGCGGGAGTGGCACAGATACGCAGTATTTT. Translated: CSVPEVSGSGTDTQYF.

This chain uses TRBV20-1 with TRBJ2-2; 8 positions match TRBD2. CDR3 length equals 17 residues. The germline CDR1 and CDR2 sequences are DFQATT and SNEGSKA (reference sequence). DNA for the CDR3: TGCGAGTGTCCCCCTCGCATTAGCGGGAAAAAAACCGGGGAGCTGTTTTTT. Its protein is CECPPRISGKKTGELFF.

This clonotype came up many times. The V and J genes are TRBV25-1 and TRBJ2-7; TRBD1 agrees at 9 bases. Trimming took 5 bases from V and 4 from J; bases not matched to a gene: 3. The CDR3 has 13 amino acids. Per the germline V gene, CDR1 is MGHDK and CDR2 is SYGVNS. The CDR3 DNA reads as TGTGCCAGCAGTCCCGGGACAGGGTACGAGCAGTACTTC. It specifies CASSPGTGYEQYF.

The chain couples TRBV20-1 to TRBJ2-7; D is perhaps TRBD1 (8 bases). The germline V and J ends were trimmed by 0 bases and 3 bases, with 18 bases remaining between them. The CDR3 runs 16 residues. The germline V gene has CDR1 DFQATT and CDR2 SNEGSKA (reference sequence). CDR3 sequence (DNA): TGCAGTGCTAGAGACTCCGAGACAGGGGACTACTACGAGCAGTACTTC. Protein sequence: CSARDSETGDYYEQYF.

A note on this clonotype: Its ends do not fully match the called genes, so a read error is possible. V usage is TRBV29-1 and J usage is TRBJ2-5; 8 bases map to TRBD2. The length of the CDR3 is 11 residues. Germline CDR1 SQVTM, CDR2 ANQGSEA. CDR3 region: CGVGLGETQYF. Here the CDR3 DNA reads TGCGGCGTGGGACTAGGAGAGACCCAGTACTTC.

This clonotype was observed a handful of times. The J gene is TRBJ2-1, the V gene TRBV5-1; the match to TRBD2 covers 7 bases. V was clipped by 3 bases and J by 7 bases; unmatched bases: 13. Germline V gene data show CDR1 as SGHRS and CDR2 as YFSETQ. The CDR3 runs to 16 residues. The CDR3 region has the DNA TGCGCCAGCAGCTCGCCCCAGTGGGAGGGCCTTAATGAGCAGTTCTTC. Translated: CASSSPQWEGLNEQFF.

The CDR3 bases are TGCAGTGCCCGAGGCAACGGTCCTTACTCTGGAAACACCATATATTTT. This gives the protein CSARGNGPYSGNTIYF. The genes are TRBV20-1 and TRBJ1-3, with no clear D. CDR1 is DFQATT, CDR2 SNEGSKA, per germline (reference sequence). V lost 6 bases, J lost 0 bases, and 18 bases lay in between. The CDR3 totals 16 residues.

This clonotype was picked up many times. V and J are TRBV20-1 and TRBJ2-1; D possibly corresponds to TRBD2 (6 bases). CDR3 size: 16 residues. CDR1 DFQATT and CDR2 SNEGSKA come from the germline V gene (reference sequence). Trimming took 0 bases from V and 8 from J, leaving 20 bases between them. Written as DNA, the CDR3 is TGCAGTGCTAGAGATTGGACGGGAGTTAATAACGATGAGCAGTTCTTC. This codes for CSARDWTGVNNDEQFF.

J is TRBJ2-3 and V is TRBV7-8, with D possibly matching TRBD1 (6 bases). Germline CDR1 and CDR2: SGHVS and FQNEAQ. Trimming took 5 bases from V and 2 from J, leaving 17 bases between them. The CDR3 runs 16 residues. CDR3 in DNA: TGTGCCAGCAGCATTGTTGGGGGACACATCACAGATACGCAGTATTTT. Residues: CASSIVGGHITDTQYF.

The genes are TRBV11-2 and TRBJ1-2, with 9 bases matching TRBD1. Per the germline V gene, CDR1 is SGHAT and CDR2 is FQNNGV. V lost 5 bases, J lost 8 bases, and 12 bases stayed unmatched. This CDR3 is 15 amino acids long. CDR3 DNA sequence: TGTGCCAGCAGCGCGATTCCCGGGACAGGGAGGGGCTACACCTTC. The encoded protein is CASSAIPGTGRGYTF.

This clonotype was found many times. The gene calls are TRBV20-1 and TRBJ2-5; D is undetermined. Germline CDR1 is DFQATT and CDR2 is SNEGSKA (reference sequence). Trimming stripped 1 base from V and 5 bases from J, with 17 bases between. The CDR3 sequence is 15 residues long. The chain's CDR3 is CSARARASPAETQYF. Here the CDR3 DNA reads TGCAGTGCTAGAGCTCGGGCCAGCCCCGCCGAGACCCAGTACTTC.

A few counts support this clonotype. The chain has TRBV5-1 and TRBJ2-3, with 7 bases that match TRBD2. CDR1 SGHRS and CDR2 YFSETQ come from the germline V gene. V gave up 2 bases and J gave up 3 bases; unmatched junction bases: 9. The CDR3 is 16 amino acids. The CDR3 region has the DNA TGCGCCAGCAGCTTATACTCCGGCGGGGGTACAGATACGCAGTATTTT. This codes for CASSLYSGGGTDTQYF.

This clonotype has a count of ten or more. The chain has TRBV20-1 and TRBJ2-1; D is possibly TRBD2 (6 bases). This CDR3 has 14 residues. Per the germline V gene, CDR1 is DFQATT and CDR2 is SNEGSKA (reference sequence). V was pared by 5 bases and J by 12 bases, with 23 bases between. CDR3 coding DNA: TGCAGTGCTTATCCGGGACTCCGCTCCTATGGGCAGTTCTTC. Amino acids: CSAYPGLRSYGQFF.

This clonotype was seen a handful of times. The CDR3 sequence: CASSQGNFLSSYNEQFF. The CDR3 nucleotides read TGTGCCAGCAGCCAAGGCAACTTTCTTAGCTCCTACAATGAGCAGTTCTTC. The chain couples TRBV3-1 to TRBJ2-1; D gene unclear. This CDR3 contains 17 residues. V was clipped by 1 base and J by 0 bases, with 13 bases between them. Germline CDR1 reads LGHDT; CDR2 reads YNNKEL (reference sequence).

J is TRBJ2-5 and V is TRBV5-1; 13 bases agree with TRBD2. This CDR3 has 15 residues. Germline loops: CDR1 SGHRS, CDR2 YFSETQ. Trimming removed 5 bases from V and 6 bases from J; junction bases left unmatched: 7. DNA for the CDR3: TGCGCCAGCAGTTACGGACTAGCGGGGGCGCAGACCCAGTACTTC. It is translated as CASSYGLAGAQTQYF.

This clonotype has a handful of counts. The J gene is TRBJ2-3, the V gene TRBV20-1; 7 positions agree with TRBD1. V was pared by 5 bases and J by 1 base, with 6 bases of the junction left unmatched. Germline V CDR1 and CDR2: DFQATT, SNEGSKA (reference sequence). The CDR3 spans 14 residues. CDR3 region: CSAARDSRTDTQYF. In DNA form, the CDR3 reads TGCAGTGCTGCACGGGACAGCCGCACAGATACGCAGTATTTT.

At least ten counts were recorded for this clonotype. This CDR3 reads CSAQGGGPEAFF. CDR3 coding DNA: TGCAGTGCCCAAGGGGGGGGGCCTGAAGCTTTCTTT. V and J are TRBV20-1 and TRBJ1-1; possible D gene TRBD1, 6 bases. The CDR3 has 12 residues. CDR1 and CDR2 (germline): DFQATT, SNEGSKA (reference sequence). Between the trimmed V and J ends, which lost 6 bases and 6 bases, there was a span of 14 bases.

The chain has TRBV6-5 and TRBJ2-1, with 13 bases fitting TRBD2. CDR3 length equals 17 residues. Germline values: CDR1 MNHEY, CDR2 SVGAGI. The V and J ends lost 0 bases and 3 bases, in that order; junction bases with no gene match: 2. For the CDR3, the DNA is TGTGCCAGCAGTTACTCGACTAGCGGGAGGATCTACAATGAGCAGTTCTTC. This encodes CASSYSTSGRIYNEQFF.

V usage is TRBV19 and J usage is TRBJ2-3; D is possibly TRBD2 (5 bases). The CDR3 extends over 14 amino acids. The V gene lost 9 bases and the J gene lost 0 bases, with 13 bases spanning the gap. Germline lookup yields CDR1 LNHDA and CDR2 SQIVND (reference sequence). The DNA of the CDR3 is TGTGCCAGCTCTGATCCGGGGAGCACAGATACGCAGTATTTT. It codes for CASSDPGSTDTQYF.